The following is a TCR beta chain sequence with its context. The sample originates from a study of blood T cell repertoires in COVID-19. Study context: Samples representing acute and convalescent COVID-19 were sourced from the United States, Italy and Spain. PBMCs, B-cell-depleted T cells, or T cells provided the cDNA or gDNA that made up the material.

Germline lookup yields CDR1 SGHRS and CDR2 YFSETQ. V was clipped by 3 bases and J by 5 bases, with 20 bases between them. The CDR3 length is 16 residues. Per the study methods: Using reference gene primer amplification, nucleated cell counts were estimated. Some clones are missing from TCRdb's copy, which holds only in-frame ones; the method was immunoSEQ multiplex PCR. That table furnishes V, J and clone size, whereas the DNA furnished D and trimming. Of approximately 77,000 clones listed, 80% are singletons. This clonotype was obtained from a woman aged 70-85 years with acute or convalescent COVID-19. Sequencing was done on a sample of peripheral blood. The chain links TRBV5-1 to TRBJ1-2; D is possibly TRBD1 (6 bases). The CDR3 sequence is CASSSVSWTDGYGYTF. As DNA, the CDR3 is TGCGCCAGCAGCTCCGTCTCTTGGACAGATGGATATGGCTACACCTTC. Looking up the rest from reference TRBV5-1 and TRBJ1-2 gives the full variable domain: KAGVTQTPRYLIKTRGQQVTLSCSPISGHRSVSWYQQTPGQGLQFLFEYFSETQRNKGNFPGRFSGRQFSNSRSEMNVSTLELGDSALYLCASSSVSWTDGYGYTFGSGTRLTVV.